The 20 T cell receptor beta chains below all came from one sample that was sequenced in a study of blood T cell repertoires in COVID-19. Data came from immunoSEQ multiplex PCR; TCRdb stores just in-frame clones and leaves some out. The sample lists under 250,000 clones, roughly 86% occurring once. The specimen sequenced was peripheral blood. The receptors originated from a woman over 75 with COVID-19, enrolled during active disease.

This clone showed up just a few times. The gene calls are TRBV28 and TRBJ2-7, with D uncertain. Germline V CDR1 and CDR2: MDHEN, SYDVKM. This CDR3 contains 13 residues. Trimming pared 3 bases from V and 0 bases from J, leaving 6 bases between. The CDR3 here is CASSLSSSYEQYF. The CDR3 bases are TGTGCCAGCAGTTTGTCTTCCTCCTACGAGCAGTACTTC. Supplemented by reference TRBV28 and TRBJ2-7, the full variable domain reads DVKVTQSSRYLVKRTGEKVFLECVQDMDHENMFWYRQDPGLGLRLIYFSYDVKMKEKGDIPEGYSVSREKKERFSLILESASTNQTSMYLCASSLSSSYEQYFGPGTRLTVT.

This clone was counted only a few times. The V and J genes are TRBV5-6 and TRBJ2-6; D is perhaps TRBD1 (6 bases). The CDR3 has 18 residues. Germline V gene lookup returns CDR1 SGHDT and CDR2 YYEEEE. Trimming removed 1 base from V and 2 bases from J, with 16 bases in between. The CDR3 reads CASSLWGRLTAGANVLTF. CDR3 sequence (DNA): TGTGCCAGCAGCTTGTGGGGGCGACTTACAGCTGGGGCCAACGTCCTGACTTTC.

The chain has TRBV4-1 and TRBJ2-1; 10 bases are shared with TRBD2. Germline-derived CDR1 and CDR2 are MGHRA and YSYEKL. The CDR3 runs to 18 residues. J was trimmed by 0 bases and V by 0 bases; bases with no gene match: 5. The CDR3 DNA reads as TGCGCCAGCAGCCAAGAACTAGCGGGGCCCCCCTCCTACAATGAGCAGTTCTTC. It specifies CASSQELAGPPSYNEQFF.

The chain couples TRBV5-5 to TRBJ2-7; the match to TRBD1 covers 8 bases. Germline values: CDR1 SGHKS, CDR2 YYEKEE (reference sequence). The J segment lost 3 bases and the V segment lost 4 bases, leaving 9 bases of the junction unmatched. The CDR3 extends over 15 amino acids. The CDR3 reads CASSLGQGAYYEQYV. The CDR3 nucleotides read TGTGCCAGCAGCCTGGGTCAGGGGGCCTACTACGAGCAGTACGTC.

The chain is built from TRBV2 and TRBJ2-1, with 10 nucleotides matching TRBD1. The CDR3 length is 14 residues. In germline, CDR1 is SNHLY, CDR2 FYNNEI. With V trimmed by 5 bases and J by 6 bases, 4 bases remained unmatched. CDR3 sequence reads: CASSSGQGFNEQFF. CDR3 bases: TGTGCCAGCAGTTCGGGACAGGGGTTCAATGAGCAGTTCTTC.

In its sample, this clone was seen a few times. V usage is TRBV27 and J usage is TRBJ1-2, with 10 bases identical to TRBD1. Per the germline V gene, CDR1 is MNHEY and CDR2 is SMNVEV (reference sequence). CDR3 size: 16 residues. The V segment lost 0 bases and the J segment 3 bases; nucleotides outside the gene matches: 4. CDR3: CASSLSGQGRYYGYTF. The CDR3, as DNA: TGTGCCAGCAGTTTATCGGGACAGGGGCGCTACTATGGCTACACCTTC.

The chain combines TRBV5-1 with TRBJ2-5, with D possibly TRBD2 on 5 matching bases. The CDR3 is made up of 14 amino acids. The V and J ends lost 0 bases and 3 bases respectively, with 9 bases between them. Per germline, CDR1 SGHRS and CDR2 YFSETQ. The CDR3: CASSLEGLKETQYF. In DNA form, the CDR3 reads TGCGCCAGCAGCTTGGAAGGACTCAAAGAGACCCAGTACTTC.

The V call is TRBV2, the J call TRBJ1-2; TRBD1 matches at 7 bases. CDR1 is SNHLY, CDR2 FYNNEI, per germline. With V trimmed by 3 bases and J by 0 bases, 10 bases remained unmatched. This CDR3 spans 17 amino acids. The CDR3 region has the DNA TGTGCCAGCAGTGACCCGACAGGGTCGAAACCTAACTATGGCTACACCTTC. This sequence encodes CASSDPTGSKPNYGYTF.

J is TRBJ1-2 and V is TRBV28; D is unclear. The CDR3 is 11 residues long. The V end lost 5 bases, the J end lost 7 bases, and 8 bases lay between the germline ends. CDR1 is MDHEN and CDR2 is SYDVKM in the germline V gene. DNA for the CDR3: TGTGCCAGCAGTGACGCAGGTGGCTACACCTTC. As protein: CASSDAGGYTF.

The sample holds a few counts of this clone. This chain connects TRBV9 to TRBJ1-2; a possible D gene is TRBD1 (5 bases). V was pared by 4 bases and J by 1 base, with 11 bases between. CDR3 length equals 14 residues. Per the germline V gene, CDR1 is SGDLS and CDR2 is YYNGEE. CDR3 sequence: CASSPTADNYGYTF. The CDR3 DNA sequence: TGTGCCAGCAGCCCGACAGCAGATAACTATGGCTACACCTTC.

The chain combines TRBV6-5 with TRBJ1-1; D gene uncertain. V was shortened by 5 bases and J by 7 bases, with 8 bases between the two germline ends. There are 11 residues in the CDR3. The germline CDR1 and CDR2 sequences are MNHEY and SVGAGI. The CDR3 DNA is TGTGCCAGCAGTAGAGGGATTGAAGCTTTCTTT. The encoded protein is CASSRGIEAFF.

This chain uses TRBV7-9 with TRBJ1-1; D may be TRBD1 (6 bases). V was shortened by 1 base and J by 5 bases, with 11 bases between the two germline ends. In germline, CDR1 is SEHNR, CDR2 FQNEAQ (reference sequence). This CDR3 spans 14 amino acids. Here the CDR3 reads CASSLETGGTEAFF. CDR3 DNA sequence: TGTGCCAGCAGCTTAGAGACAGGTGGAACTGAAGCTTTCTTT.

In this sample, this clone turned up once. The rearrangement joins TRBV18 to TRBJ2-1; 10 bases map to TRBD1. The CDR3 consists of 16 residues. Germline loops: CDR1 KGHSH, CDR2 LQKENI. V was clipped by 3 bases and J by 0 bases; unmatched bases: 2. CDR3 loop: CASSPGQGSSYNEQFF. DNA for the CDR3: TGTGCCAGCTCACCGGGACAGGGGAGCTCCTACAATGAGCAGTTCTTC.

The chain carries TRBV27 and TRBJ1-3; TRBD1 might be the D (6 bases). Germline V gene data show CDR1 as MNHEY and CDR2 as SMNVEV (reference sequence). The V end lost 0 bases, the J end lost 3 bases, and 9 bases lay between the germline ends. This CDR3 spans 15 amino acids. CDR3 sequence (DNA): TGTGCCAGCAGTTTATCGGGGGCGGTTGGAAACACCATATATTTT. Protein sequence: CASSLSGAVGNTIYF.

This clone was observed once. The chain carries TRBV23-1 and TRBJ2-1, with a weak D call TRBD2 (5 bases). TRBV23-1 is given ORF status, its function remaining uncertain. V dropped 3 bases and J dropped 0 bases, with 12 bases sitting between them. This CDR3 region has 16 residues. The chain's CDR3 is CASSHQRSYSYNEQFF. In nucleotides, the CDR3 is TGCGCCAGCAGTCATCAGCGGTCGTACTCCTACAATGAGCAGTTCTTC.

The V call is TRBV7-2, the J call TRBJ1-2; 12 bases are a match to TRBD1. V was pared by 1 base and J by 8 bases, with 5 bases of the junction left unmatched. Germline V gene lookup returns CDR1 SGHTA and CDR2 FQGNSA. This CDR3 comprises 15 residues. CDR3 nucleotides: TGTGCCAGCAGCTTAGTCGGGACAGGGGGCGTGGGCTACACCTTC. It yields the protein CASSLVGTGGVGYTF.

The chain employs TRBV5-6 and TRBJ2-7; TRBD2 might be the D (7 bases). Trimming pared 2 bases from V and 2 bases from J, leaving 11 bases between. The CDR3 covers 14 residues. CDR1 SGHDT and CDR2 YYEEEE come from the germline V gene. DNA of the CDR3: TGTGCCAGCAGCTTTACCGGGGGGCCCTACGAGCAGTACGTC. The encoded protein is CASSFTGGPYEQYV.

The gene calls are TRBV5-4 and TRBJ2-1, with 7 bases lining up with TRBD2. This CDR3 has 15 residues. The V and J ends lost 2 bases and 7 bases, in that order; junction bases with no gene match: 9. Germline assignment: CDR1 SGHNT and CDR2 YYREEE (reference sequence). The CDR3 coding sequence is TGTGCCAGCAGCTTCGGCCGGGGGGTCTTGAATGAGCAGTTCTTC. Its protein is CASSFGRGVLNEQFF.

V gene TRBV10-3 combines with J gene TRBJ1-1, with D possibly matching TRBD1 (5 bases). The CDR3 loop spans 15 amino acids. Deletions cut 4 bases from V and 0 bases from J, with 12 bases between. CDR1 and CDR2 from the germline V gene are ENHRY and SYGVKD. CDR3 residues: CAISAWGQMNTEAFF. In DNA form, the CDR3 reads TGTGCCATCAGTGCCTGGGGCCAGATGAACACTGAAGCTTTCTTT.

The rearrangement uses TRBV5-1 and TRBJ1-6, with D perhaps matching TRBD1 (6 bases). CDR1 and CDR2 from the germline V gene are SGHRS and YFSETQ. This CDR3 comprises 14 residues. The V and J ends lost 4 bases and 5 bases respectively, with 10 bases between them. The CDR3 coding sequence is TGCGCCAGCAGCCCCGGACAGAATAATTCACCCCTCCACTTT. Its protein is CASSPGQNNSPLHF.